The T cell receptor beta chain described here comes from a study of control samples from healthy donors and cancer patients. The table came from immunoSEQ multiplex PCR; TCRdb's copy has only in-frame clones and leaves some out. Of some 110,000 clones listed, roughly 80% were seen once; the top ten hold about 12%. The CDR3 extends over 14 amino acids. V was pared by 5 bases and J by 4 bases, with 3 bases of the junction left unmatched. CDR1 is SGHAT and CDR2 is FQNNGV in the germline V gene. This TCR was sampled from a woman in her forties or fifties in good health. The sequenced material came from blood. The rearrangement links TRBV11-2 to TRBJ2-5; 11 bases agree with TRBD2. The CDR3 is CASSPSGRRETQYF. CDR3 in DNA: TGTGCCAGCAGCCCTAGCGGGAGGAGAGAGACCCAGTACTTC.